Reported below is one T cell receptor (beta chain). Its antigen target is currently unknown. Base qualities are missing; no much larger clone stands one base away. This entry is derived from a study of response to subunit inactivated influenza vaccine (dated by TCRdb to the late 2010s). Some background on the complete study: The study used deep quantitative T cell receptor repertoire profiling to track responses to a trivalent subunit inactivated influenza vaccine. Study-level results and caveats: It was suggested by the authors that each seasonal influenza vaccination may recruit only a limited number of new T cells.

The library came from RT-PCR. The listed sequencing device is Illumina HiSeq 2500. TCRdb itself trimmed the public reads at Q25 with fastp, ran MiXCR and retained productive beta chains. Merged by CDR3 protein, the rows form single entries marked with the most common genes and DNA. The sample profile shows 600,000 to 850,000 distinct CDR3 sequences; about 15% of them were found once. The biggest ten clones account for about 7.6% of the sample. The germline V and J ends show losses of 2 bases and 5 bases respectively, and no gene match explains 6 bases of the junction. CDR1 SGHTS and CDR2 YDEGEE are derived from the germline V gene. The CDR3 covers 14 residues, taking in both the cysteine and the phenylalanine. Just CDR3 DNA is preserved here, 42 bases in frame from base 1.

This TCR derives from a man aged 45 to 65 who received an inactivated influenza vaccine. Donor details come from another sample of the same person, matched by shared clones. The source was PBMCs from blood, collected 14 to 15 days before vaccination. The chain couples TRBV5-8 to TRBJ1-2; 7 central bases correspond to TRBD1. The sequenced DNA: TGTGCCAGCAGCTTCGGACAGGCAGGTTATGGCTACACCTTC. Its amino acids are CASSFGQAGYGYTF.